The rows below give T cell receptor beta chains drawn from one sample of a study of T-cell reconstitution after alpha-beta-depleted transplantation in children. TCRdb independently ran MiXCR on the PCR reads; one entry per CDR3 protein. The sample includes around 440,000 distinct CDR3 sequences, about a sixth of them seen just once. Sequences were derived from PBMCs, mostly from graft donor cells, sampled 360 days after TCRalphabeta/CD19-depleted stem cell transplant. The origin of the receptors is a boy younger than two who had a stem cell transplant for Wiskott-Aldrich syndrome, so the T cells may come from the graft donor. Both conserved end residues are part of each CDR3. The D gene is left open where the match is weak. Only some rows state a clone size, as once, few, many or a class for expanded clones.

clone_size	v_call	j_call	d_call	cdr3_nt	cdr3_aa
.	TRBV12-3/TRBV12-4	TRBJ2-2	TRBD2	TGTGCCTTCAGTTTAAGACTAGCGGGGGGCCCGGTCCCCGGGGAGCTGTTTTTT	CAFSLRLAGGPVPGELFF
few	TRBV12-3/TRBV12-4	TRBJ2-5	TRBD1	TGTGCCAGCAGTTCGTTCTCGACAGGGGCAGAGACCCAGTACTTC	CASSSFSTGAETQYF
.	TRBV11-2	TRBJ2-3	.	TGTGCCAGCAGCTTAGGCGGGGCCCACACAGATACGCAGTATTTT	CASSLGGAHTDTQYF
.	TRBV19	TRBJ2-1	.	TGTGCCAGTAGTACTTATAAGGGCATAGGGAATGAGCAGTTCTTC	CASSTYKGIGNEQFF
.	TRBV6-5	TRBJ2-3	.	TGTGCCAGCAGTTACTCAACCGCGAGGGATACGCAGTATTTT	CASSYSTARDTQYF
few	TRBV4-2	TRBJ2-1	.	TGTGCCAGCAGCCAAGGCGGGACAGCGGACAATGAGCAGTTCTTC	CASSQGGTADNEQFF
few	TRBV14	TRBJ2-1	.	TGTGCCAGCAGCCAAGTCGGCAGGTCCTACAATGAGCAGTTCTTC	CASSQVGRSYNEQFF
.	TRBV20-1	TRBJ2-7	.	TGCAGTGCTAGACGGGGCCCCCACTACGAGCAGTACTTC	CSARRGPHYEQYF
few	TRBV13	TRBJ2-3	.	TGTGCCAGCAGCTTACCAGGGTTCACAGATACGCAGTATTTT	CASSLPGFTDTQYF
.	TRBV7-9	TRBJ2-3	TRBD2	TGTGCCAGCAGCTTGGGACTAGCGGCCCGCACAGATACGCAGTATTTT	CASSLGLAARTDTQYF
.	TRBV15	TRBJ2-3	.	TGTGCCACCAGCAGTCCGAGGGGAACAGATACGCAGTATTTT	CATSSPRGTDTQYF
few	TRBV20-1	TRBJ2-7	TRBD2	TGCAGTGCAGTATTAGCGGGAGGGCCCTACGAGCAGTACTTC	CSAVLAGGPYEQYF
.	TRBV13	TRBJ2-5	TRBD2	TGTGCCAGCAGCCGTACTAGCGAGGTGACCCAGTACTTC	CASSRTSEVTQYF
.	TRBV7-9	TRBJ2-7	TRBD2	TGTGCCAGCAGCTTAGTGGCGGGAGCCCTAGACGAGCAGTACTTC	CASSLVAGALDEQYF
.	TRBV12-3/TRBV12-4	TRBJ1-1	.	TGTGCCAGCAGTTTAGTTTCGAGGGGGAACTCTGAAGCTTTCTTT	CASSLVSRGNSEAFF